This T cell receptor beta chain came from a study of response to subunit inactivated influenza vaccine. General study results and limits: The authors suggested that every seasonal influenza vaccination recruits few new T cells.

The V and J ends lost 5 bases and 2 bases, in that order; junction bases with no gene match: 13. Germline-derived CDR1 and CDR2 are SGHAT and FQDESV (reference sequence). The length of the CDR3 is 18 residues. Points on this clonotype: No antigen is known for it.

TCRdb re-called the RT-PCR reads with MiXCR, one entry per CDR3 protein. The repertoire has about 520,000 distinct CDR3 sequences, 25% of them found once; the top ten carry under 2.5%. The gene calls are TRBV11-1 and TRBJ2-5; TRBD2 matches 11 bases. The sequencing used CD4+ T cells sorted from PBMCs, collected roughly 5 days after vaccination. The sequence derives from a man between 45 and 60 years old who received an inactivated influenza vaccine. CDR3 in DNA: TGTGCCAGCAGCCTCCCACTCCGACTAGCGGGACGGCAAGAGACCCAGTACTTC. Translating it yields CASSLPLRLAGRQETQYF.